Here is one TCR beta chain with its context. Other DNA sequences in this specimen translate into the identical CDR3. This entry comes from a study of blood T cell repertoires in COVID-19. Study context: The origin of the acute and convalescent COVID-19 samples was the United States, Italy and Spain. Sources were T cells, B-cell-depleted T cells, or PBMCs; the material itself was cDNA or gDNA.

In germline, CDR1 is MNHEY, CDR2 SVGAGI. V was cut by 6 bases and J by 2 bases, with 10 bases left in between. The CDR3 sequence is 13 residues long. How the authors handled the data: Amplification of reference gene primers provided the estimated nucleated cell counts. Here immunoSEQ multiplex PCR was the method, and the copy in TCRdb shows in-frame clones only, minus some. V and J calls and clone size are those listed in that table; D and trimming were worked out from the DNA. The table lists roughly 120,000 clones, over 75% of them singletons, with roughly 11% in the top ten. The receptor comes from a man older than 75 with acute or convalescent COVID-19. This chain joins TRBV6-5 and TRBJ1-1; D is perhaps TRBD1 (5 bases). Source material: peripheral blood. CDR3 sequence: CASSRQLNTEAFF. Written as DNA, the CDR3 is TGTGCCAGCAGCAGACAGCTTAACACTGAAGCTTTCTTT.